This T cell receptor beta chain appears in the sequencing data of a study of T cells in localized non-small cell lung cancer. Study results and caveats: Clonality of T cells reached its maximum in uninvolved adjacent lung, surpassing tumor. Longer overall survival was linked to higher blood T cell density. A median approximately 60 of the top 100 tumor clones appeared in adjacent lung. A single tumor region was sequenced, leaving heterogeneity possible.

The assay was immunoSEQ multiplex PCR, and TCRdb's table has in-frame clones only and misses some. The table lists 40,000 to 65,000 clones, more than 85% of them singletons. V was trimmed by 3 bases and J by 4 bases, leaving 24 bases between them. CDR1 is LNHDA, CDR2 SQIVND, per germline (reference sequence). The CDR3 length is 18 residues. Regarding this clone: Its antigen is not known.

This sequence joins TRBV19 and TRBJ1-2; tentatively, D is TRBD1 (5 bases). The TCR sequence derives from a female donor with stage II lung adenocarcinoma. The material sequenced was PBMCs, taken before any cancer treatment. The CDR3, as DNA: TGTGCCAGTAGTATCCAACTGGGGACCGGACGTATGGGCTATGGCTACACCTTC. As protein: CASSIQLGTGRMGYGYTF.